The rows below give T cell receptor beta chains drawn from one sample of a study of cytomegalovirus exposure and HLA in healthy donors. Using immunoSEQ multiplex PCR, the repertoire was profiled, and TCRdb retains in-frame clones only, with some absent. The sample consists of approximately 130,000 clones, approximately 85% of them appearing once. Sample: PBMCs. These receptor sequences come from a boy between 10 and 17 years old in good health and CMV-seronegative. The CDR3 runs from the conserved cysteine through the conserved F or W. The D gene is left open where the match is weak. A clone size is listed for some rows: how often the clone was seen (once, few, many), or a class if it is expanded.

CDR3	DNA	D	size	V	J
CASSMDRENTEAFF	TGTGCCAGTAGTATGGACAGGGAGAACACTGAAGCTTTCTTT	TRBD1	.	TRBV19	TRBJ1-1
CASSSPLSYLHPPEAFF	TGTGCCAGCAGCTCGCCACTCTCATATCTTCACCCCCCTGAAGCTTTCTTT	.	.	TRBV7-2	TRBJ1-1
CASSLRDRLYEQYF	TGTGCCAGCTCACTCCGGGACAGACTATACGAGCAGTACTTC	TRBD1	.	TRBV18	TRBJ2-7
CATEGGNYGYTF	TGTGCCACTGAGGGGGGGAACTATGGCTACACCTTC	.	.	TRBV19	TRBJ1-2
CASSLAGVETQYF	TGTGCCAGCAGCTTGGCAGGGGTGGAGACCCAGTACTTC	.	.	TRBV5-5	TRBJ2-5
CASSTGQGRTGELFF	TGTGCCAGCAGCACTGGACAGGGGAGGACCGGGGAGCTGTTTTTT	TRBD1	.	TRBV7-3	TRBJ2-2
CASSIGGQIFDGYTF	TGTGCCAGTAGTATAGGAGGACAGATTTTCGATGGCTACACCTTC	.	.	TRBV19	TRBJ1-2
CASSLANRGYEQYF	TGTGCCAGCAGCTTAGCGAACAGGGGCTACGAGCAGTACTTC	TRBD1	.	TRBV7-9	TRBJ2-7
CASSRSGGAGETQYF	TGTGCCAGCAGCCGAAGCGGGGGAGCTGGAGAGACCCAGTACTTC	TRBD2	.	TRBV7-2	TRBJ2-5
CSVVGGGRVYEQYF	TGCAGCGTTGTTGGGGGGGGAAGGGTCTACGAGCAGTACTTC	TRBD2	.	TRBV29-1	TRBJ2-7
CATGAGDYGYTF	TGTGCCACGGGCGCAGGGGACTATGGCTACACCTTC	.	.	TRBV10-3	TRBJ1-2
CASSLGPGDQPQHF	TGTGCCAGCAGCTTAGGTCCAGGGGACCAGCCCCAGCATTTT	.	.	TRBV5-6	TRBJ1-5
CASSLFPSGRPNTGELFF	TGTGCCAGCAGCTTGTTCCCCAGCGGGAGGCCCAACACCGGGGAGCTGTTTTTT	TRBD2	.	TRBV5-4	TRBJ2-2
CASSLPGESTEAFF	TGTGCCAGCAGCTTACCGGGAGAAAGCACTGAAGCTTTCTTT	.	.	TRBV7-9	TRBJ1-1
CASSSGTGVNEQYF	TGCGCCAGCAGCTCCGGGACAGGGGTGAACGAGCAGTACTTC	TRBD1	few	TRBV5-1	TRBJ2-7
CASSFGGRNEQYF	TGTGCCAGCAGCTTTGGTGGGAGAAACGAGCAGTACTTC	.	.	TRBV7-2	TRBJ2-7
CASSTTGIEHQPQHF	TGTGCCAGCAGCACTACAGGGATCGAGCATCAGCCCCAGCATTTT	.	.	TRBV27	TRBJ1-5
CATSRESSGASYEQYF	TGTGCCACCAGCAGAGAGTCTAGCGGGGCCTCCTACGAGCAGTACTTC	TRBD2	once	TRBV15	TRBJ2-7
CASSGRNTEAFF	TGTGCCAGCAGTGGCAGGAACACTGAAGCTTTCTTT	.	.	TRBV2	TRBJ1-1
CASRGQGAVDEQFF	TGTGCCAGCAGGGGACAGGGGGCGGTCGATGAGCAGTTCTTC	TRBD1	.	TRBV6-4	TRBJ2-1
CAWSVLVRSGRAQEQFF	TGTGCCTGGAGTGTATTGGTTCGGAGCGGGAGAGCGCAAGAGCAGTTCTTC	TRBD2	.	TRBV30	TRBJ2-1
CAWSRGLATATEYFSSYNEQFF	TGTGCCTGGAGTCGGGGACTAGCGACAGCAACAGAATATTTCAGCTCCTACAATGAGCAGTTCTTC	TRBD2	once	TRBV30	TRBJ2-1
CASSVRRGGGTYGYTF	TGTGCCAGCAGTGTACGAAGGGGAGGAGGGACCTATGGCTACACCTTC	.	.	TRBV6-1	TRBJ1-2
CASSLRDRGMAFF	TGTGCCAGCAGCCTCCGGGACAGGGGAATGGCTTTCTTT	TRBD1	once	TRBV7-2	TRBJ1-1
CASTLRRDTEAFF	TGTGCCAGCACCTTAAGGAGGGACACTGAAGCTTTCTTT	.	.	TRBV7-8	TRBJ1-1
CSVGDRAYNEQFF	TGCAGCGTTGGCGACAGAGCCTACAATGAGCAGTTCTTC	.	.	TRBV29-1	TRBJ2-1
CASSLAAEREETQYF	TGCGCCAGCAGCTTGGCCGCGGAGAGGGAAGAGACCCAGTACTTC	.	.	TRBV5-1	TRBJ2-5
CASSFRGYEGEQYF	TGTGCCAGCAGCTTCCGGGGGTACGAAGGCGAGCAGTACTTC	.	.	TRBV7-9	TRBJ2-7
CASSRGSGTGVDSPLHF	TGTGCCAGCAGTAGGGGCTCTGGGACAGGGGTTGATTCACCCCTCCACTTT	TRBD1	.	TRBV27	TRBJ1-6
CASSFLHRGGRTEAFF	TGTGCCAGCAGTTTCCTCCACAGGGGCGGCCGCACTGAAGCTTTCTTT	TRBD1	.	TRBV27	TRBJ1-1